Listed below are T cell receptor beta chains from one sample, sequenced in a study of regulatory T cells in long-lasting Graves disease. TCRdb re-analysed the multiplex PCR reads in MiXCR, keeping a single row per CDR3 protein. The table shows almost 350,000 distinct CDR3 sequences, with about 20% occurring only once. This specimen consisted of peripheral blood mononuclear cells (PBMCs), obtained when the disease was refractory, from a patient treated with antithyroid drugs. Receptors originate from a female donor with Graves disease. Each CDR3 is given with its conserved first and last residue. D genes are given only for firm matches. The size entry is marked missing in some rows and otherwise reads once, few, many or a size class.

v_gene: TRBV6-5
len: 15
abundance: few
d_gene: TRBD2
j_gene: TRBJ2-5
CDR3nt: TGTGCCAGCAGTTACTCCTGGACTAGCGTCGAGACCCAGTACTTC
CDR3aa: CASSYSWTSVETQYF

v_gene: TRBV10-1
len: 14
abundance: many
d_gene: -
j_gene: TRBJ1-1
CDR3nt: TGCGCCAGCAGTGATCCCGACAGGAACACTGAAGCTTTCTTT
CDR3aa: CASSDPDRNTEAFF

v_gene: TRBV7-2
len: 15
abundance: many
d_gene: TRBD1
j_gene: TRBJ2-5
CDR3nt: TGTGCCAGCAGCTTAGGATTAGGGGGCTGGGAGACCCAGTACTTC
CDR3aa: CASSLGLGGWETQYF

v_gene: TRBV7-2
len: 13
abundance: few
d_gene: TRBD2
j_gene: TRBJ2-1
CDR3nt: TGTGCCAGCAGCGGGGGACTACAACATGAGCAGTTCTTC
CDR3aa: CASSGGLQHEQFF

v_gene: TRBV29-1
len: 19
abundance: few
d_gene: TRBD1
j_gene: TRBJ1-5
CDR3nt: TGCAGCGTTGTCCTCACCCGGGGACAGGGGGCCGGGGGCAATCAGCCCCAGCATTTT
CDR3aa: CSVVLTRGQGAGGNQPQHF

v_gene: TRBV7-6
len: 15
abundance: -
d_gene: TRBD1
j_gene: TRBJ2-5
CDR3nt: TGTGCCAGCAGCTTACACAGGGGGCTGAGGGAGACCCAGTACTTC
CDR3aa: CASSLHRGLRETQYF

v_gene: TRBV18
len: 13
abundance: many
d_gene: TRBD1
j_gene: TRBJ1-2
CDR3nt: TGTGCCAGCCATCGACGACAGGGGGAGGAGACCACCTTC
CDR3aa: CASHRRQGEETTF

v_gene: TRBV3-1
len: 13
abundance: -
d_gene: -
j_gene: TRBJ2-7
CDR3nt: TGTGCCAGCAGCCAAGGCCGGGCGGGGGAGCAGTACTTC
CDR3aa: CASSQGRAGEQYF

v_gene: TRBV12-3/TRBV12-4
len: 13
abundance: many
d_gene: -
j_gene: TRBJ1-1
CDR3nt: TGTGCCAGCAACTTATCCCCTCGGATTGAAGCTTTCTTT
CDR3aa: CASNLSPRIEAFF

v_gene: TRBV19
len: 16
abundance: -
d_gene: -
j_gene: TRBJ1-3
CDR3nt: TGTGCCAGTAGTATTCAGGGTTTTAGCGCTGGAAACACCATATATTTT
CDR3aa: CASSIQGFSAGNTIYF

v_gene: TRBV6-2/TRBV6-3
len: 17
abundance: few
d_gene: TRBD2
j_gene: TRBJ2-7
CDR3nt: TGTGCCAGCAGTTACTCGATTCTAGCGGGAGCCCCCTACGAGCAGTACTTC
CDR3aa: CASSYSILAGAPYEQYF

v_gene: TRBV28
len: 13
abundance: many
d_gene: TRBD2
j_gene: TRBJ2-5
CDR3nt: TGTGCCATTGGGACTAGCGGTCCAGAGACCCAGTACTTC
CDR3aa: CAIGTSGPETQYF

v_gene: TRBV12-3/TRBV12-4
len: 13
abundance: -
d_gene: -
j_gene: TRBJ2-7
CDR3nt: TGTGCCAGCAGTTCGTCGAGACTCTTGGAGCAGTACTTC
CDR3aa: CASSSSRLLEQYF

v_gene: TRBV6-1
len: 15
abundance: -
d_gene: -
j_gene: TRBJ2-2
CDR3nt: TGTGCCAGCCGCGGGATCGGAGGGGTGGCCGGGGAGCTGTTTTTT
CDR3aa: CASRGIGGVAGELFF

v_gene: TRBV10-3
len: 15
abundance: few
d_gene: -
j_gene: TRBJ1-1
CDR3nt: TGTGCCATCCTAGTAAGGGAGGCCGGAGGGACTGAAGCTTTCTTT
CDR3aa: CAILVREAGGTEAFF

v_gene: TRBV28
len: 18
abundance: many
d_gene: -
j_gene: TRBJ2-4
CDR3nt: TGTGCCAGCAGATTCGGCTCGCGGAGGGGCCCATCAAGGAACATTCAGTACTTC
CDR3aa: CASRFGSRRGPSRNIQYF

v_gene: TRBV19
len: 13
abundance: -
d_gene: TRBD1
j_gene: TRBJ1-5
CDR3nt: TGTGCCAGTAGTTCCCAACAGGGGGAAGCCCAGCATTTT
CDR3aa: CASSSQQGEAQHF

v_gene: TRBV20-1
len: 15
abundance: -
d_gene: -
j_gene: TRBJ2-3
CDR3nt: TGCAGTGCTAGTAGTCGCGGGATGTCCACAGATACGCAGTATTTT
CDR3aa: CSASSRGMSTDTQYF

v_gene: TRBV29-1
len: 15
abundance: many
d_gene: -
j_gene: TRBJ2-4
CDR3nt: TGCAGCGTTGAACGACCACTCTCGGGCAAAAACATTCAGTACTTC
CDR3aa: CSVERPLSGKNIQYF

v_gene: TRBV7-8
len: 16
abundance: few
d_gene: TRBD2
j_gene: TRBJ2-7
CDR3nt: TGTGCCAGCAGCTCAGTTGGGAGGGAGGACTCCTACGAGCAGTACTTC
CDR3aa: CASSSVGREDSYEQYF

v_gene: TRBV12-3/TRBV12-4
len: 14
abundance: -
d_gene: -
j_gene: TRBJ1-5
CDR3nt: TGTGCCAGCAGTTTATCACCTGGCAATCAGCCCCAGCATTTT
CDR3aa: CASSLSPGNQPQHF

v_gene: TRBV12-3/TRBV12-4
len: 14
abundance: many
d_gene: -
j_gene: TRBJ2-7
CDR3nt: TGTGCCAGCAGTCGGGACCGTAACTTCTACGAGCAGTACTTC
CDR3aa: CASSRDRNFYEQYF

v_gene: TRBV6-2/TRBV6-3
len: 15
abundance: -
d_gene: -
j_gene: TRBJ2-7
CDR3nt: TGTGCCAGCAGGGCGGACCGAGTCGGTACCTACGAGCAGTACTTC
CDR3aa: CASRADRVGTYEQYF

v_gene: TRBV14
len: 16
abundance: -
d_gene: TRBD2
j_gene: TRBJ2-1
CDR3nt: TGTGCCAGCAGCCCCACGGGCCTAGCGGGAGCTAATGAGCAGTTCTTC
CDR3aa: CASSPTGLAGANEQFF

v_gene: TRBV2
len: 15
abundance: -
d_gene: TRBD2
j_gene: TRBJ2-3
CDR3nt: TGTGCCAGCAGGAAGACGGGACTAGCCCTTAGTACGCAGTATTTT
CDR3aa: CASRKTGLALSTQYF

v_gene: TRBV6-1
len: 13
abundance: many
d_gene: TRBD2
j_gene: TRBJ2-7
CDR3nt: TGTGCCAGCCGAGGCGGGGGGGCTCGCGAGCAGTACTTC
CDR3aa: CASRGGGAREQYF